Shown below are 19 T cell receptor beta chains from a single sample sequenced in a study of PD-1 blockade in mismatch repair-deficient tumors. TCRdb keeps only in-frame clones here, not all; method: immunoSEQ multiplex PCR. In the table there are 100,000 to 150,000 clones, 85% to 90% of which are singletons. Sequenced material: peripheral blood, taken 44 weeks after starting pembrolizumab. Receptor source: an adult with mismatch repair-deficient cancer.

The genes are TRBV6-4 and TRBJ2-1; 11 bases agree with TRBD2. J was trimmed by 6 bases and V by 5 bases; bases with no gene match: 3. The germline CDR1 and CDR2 sequences are MRHNA and SNTAGT. CDR3 size: 14 residues. CDR3 sequence reads: CASSLTSGTNEQFF. CDR3 sequence (DNA): TGTGCCAGCAGTCTGACTAGCGGGACCAATGAGCAGTTCTTC.

This chain links TRBV4-2 with TRBJ2-3, with 8 bases fitting TRBD2. After removal of 0 bases from V and 5 bases from J, the junction contained 10 bases not matched to a gene. Germline-derived CDR1 and CDR2 are LGHNA and YNFKEQ. The CDR3 covers 17 residues. The CDR3 sequence: CASSQDNREGRRDTQYF. CDR3 coding DNA: TGTGCCAGCAGCCAAGATAATCGGGAGGGAAGGCGAGATACGCAGTATTTT.

The chain carries TRBV15 and TRBJ1-2, with D maybe TRBD1 (5 bases). The V and J ends lost 3 bases and 3 bases respectively, with 17 bases between them. The CDR3 sequence is 16 residues long. Germline-derived CDR1 and CDR2 are LNHNV and YYDKDF (reference sequence). CDR3 protein: CATSSMTVQKHYGYTF. DNA for the CDR3: TGTGCCACCAGCAGTATGACAGTGCAAAAACACTATGGCTACACCTTC.

This clone came up a few times. The chain couples TRBV5-5 to TRBJ2-7; 7 nucleotides align to TRBD2. V shed 4 bases and J 6 bases; nucleotides not matched to a gene: 4. CDR1 is SGHKS and CDR2 is YYEKEE in the germline V gene (reference sequence). The CDR3 has 12 residues. The CDR3 coding sequence is TGTGCCAGCAGCGTCTGGGGGGGCGAGCAGTACTTC. Protein: CASSVWGGEQYF.

This chain joins TRBV28 and TRBJ2-3; 7 bases are a match to TRBD2. V was pared by 5 bases and J by 1 base, with 6 bases of the junction left unmatched. Per germline, CDR1 MDHEN and CDR2 SYDVKM. This CDR3 has 15 residues. The CDR3 protein is CASSAQGGGTDTQYF. The CDR3 DNA sequence: TGTGCCAGCAGTGCCCAGGGAGGGGGCACAGATACGCAGTATTTT.

The V call is TRBV5-1, the J call TRBJ1-1, with D possibly matching TRBD1 (6 bases). This CDR3 has 16 amino acids. V dropped 3 bases and J dropped 1 base, with 16 bases sitting between them. CDR1 is SGHRS, CDR2 YFSETQ, per germline. The CDR3 DNA reads as TGCGCCAGCAGCTATGACAGGTTGGACGGGAACACTGAAGCTTTCTTT. Its translation is CASSYDRLDGNTEAFF.

This clone has a single count. The CDR3 spells CATDIEASGSPDTQYF. CDR3 sequence (DNA): TGTGCCACCGACATAGAGGCTAGCGGGAGTCCAGATACGCAGTATTTT. The V gene is TRBV15, the J gene TRBJ2-3; 10 nucleotides align to TRBD2. Losses at the gene ends were 8 bases for V and 4 bases for J; bases not matched to a gene: 12. The CDR3 spans 16 residues. CDR1 and CDR2 from the germline V gene are LNHNV and YYDKDF (reference sequence).

This clone came up once. The rearrangement joins TRBV11-3 to TRBJ2-1; 7 nucleotides match TRBD2. Germline CDR1 reads SGHNT; CDR2 reads YENEEA. V was clipped by 1 base and J by 4 bases; unmatched bases: 7. This CDR3 spans 16 amino acids. CDR3 DNA sequence: TGTGCCAGCAGCTTAGTTGCGTGGCGGGAGTACAATGAGCAGTTCTTC. Its protein product is CASSLVAWREYNEQFF.

The chain carries TRBV10-3 and TRBJ2-1; D might be TRBD2 (6 bases). The CDR3 consists of 17 residues. Per germline, CDR1 ENHRY and CDR2 SYGVKD. Trimming left V 4 bases short and J 4 bases short, with 20 bases between. In DNA form, the CDR3 reads TGTGCCATCAGTGGGCGAGGGTTCATAGCGGAGTACAATGAGCAGTTCTTC. This translates into CAISGRGFIAEYNEQFF.

The CDR3 DNA reads as TGTGCCAGTAGTTCCGTCGGGACAGACCAAGAGACCCAGTACTTC. It is translated as CASSSVGTDQETQYF. V is TRBV19 and J is TRBJ2-5; TRBD1 matches 7 bases. The CDR3 has 15 amino acids. Trimming removed 5 bases from V and 0 bases from J; junction bases left unmatched: 6. CDR1 and CDR2 (germline): LNHDA, SQIVND (reference sequence).

This chain uses TRBV7-9 with TRBJ2-5, with TRBD2 as a possible D gene (5 bases). The CDR3 runs 15 residues. Deletions cut 5 bases from V and 7 bases from J, with 20 bases between. Germline V CDR1 and CDR2: SEHNR, FQNEAQ (reference sequence). CDR3 DNA sequence: TGTGCCAGCAGCCGAGATGACTCGCCGGGGTGGACCCAGTACTTC. The encoded protein is CASSRDDSPGWTQYF.

CDR3 region: CASSLAAGTPSYEQYF. CDR3 nucleotide sequence: TGTGCCAGCAGCTTAGCCGCCGGGACACCCTCCTACGAGCAGTACTTC. This sequence joins TRBV7-9 and TRBJ2-7; weak D call: TRBD1 (6 bases). The germline V gene encodes CDR1 SEHNR and CDR2 FQNEAQ (reference sequence). Trimming removed 0 bases at V and 0 bases at J, with 12 bases between. This CDR3 has 16 amino acids.

V usage is TRBV7-2 and J usage is TRBJ2-5, with 7 bases lining up with TRBD1. From germline, CDR1 is SGHTA and CDR2 FQGNSA. V lost 5 bases, J lost 5 bases, and 8 bases stayed unmatched. The CDR3 runs 14 residues. The CDR3 reads CASSTSTGVETQYF. The CDR3 DNA follows: TGTGCCAGCAGCACCAGTACAGGGGTGGAGACCCAGTACTTC.

Of note for this clone: A junction end diverges from the germline sequence, so it may reflect a read error. This chain connects TRBV29-1 to TRBJ2-5, with 8 bases matching TRBD1. CDR3 length: 14 amino acids. The V gene's germline CDR1 is SQVTM and CDR2 ANQGSEA. As DNA, the CDR3 is TGCAGCGTCAACGTGAGGACAGGGCAAGGGACCCAGTACTTC. Protein product: CSVNVRTGQGTQYF.

This chain connects TRBV5-1 to TRBJ2-5; D is unclear. The CDR3 consists of 11 residues. Trimming removed 2 bases from V and 5 bases from J, with 4 bases in between. Germline V gene sequence: CDR1 SGHRS, CDR2 YFSETQ. This chain's CDR3 is CASSFYETQYF. Written as DNA, the CDR3 is TGCGCCAGCAGCTTCTATGAGACCCAGTACTTC.

The chain uses TRBV29-1 and TRBJ1-2, with 9 nucleotides matching TRBD1. The V and J ends lost 2 bases and 8 bases, in that order; junction bases with no gene match: 21. Germline lookup yields CDR1 SQVTM and CDR2 ANQGSEA. This CDR3 has 18 amino acids. Here the CDR3 reads CSVESGGHRDRAGGGYTF. CDR3 bases: TGCAGCGTTGAATCTGGTGGTCACCGGGACAGGGCAGGGGGGGGCTACACCTTC. The full variable domain, rest sourced from reference TRBV29-1 and TRBJ1-2, is SAVISQKPSRDICQRGTSLTIQCQVDSQVTMMFWYRQQPGQSLTLIATANQGSEATYESGFVIDKFPISRPNLTFSTLTVSNMSPEDSSIYLCSVESGGHRDRAGGGYTFGSGTRLTVV.

The chain couples TRBV7-9 to TRBJ2-7, with 12 bases aligning to TRBD2. The CDR3 has 17 amino acids. With V trimmed by 1 base and J by 1 base, 5 bases remained unmatched. CDR1 and CDR2 from the germline V gene are SEHNR and FQNEAQ (reference sequence). DNA of the CDR3: TGTGCCAGCAGCTTAGGGGCTAGCGGGAGGGCTTCCTACGAGCAGTACTTC. Amino acids: CASSLGASGRASYEQYF.

The chain joins TRBV7-9 to TRBJ2-5; 9 positions match TRBD1. Losses at the gene ends were 7 bases for V and 5 bases for J; bases not matched to a gene: 8. This CDR3 has 14 residues. Germline values: CDR1 SEHNR, CDR2 FQNEAQ (reference sequence). The CDR3 DNA sequence: TGTGCCAGCACGACAGGGGGGGCACCCGAGACCCAGTACTTC. Translating gives CASTTGGAPETQYF.

V gene TRBV28 combines with J gene TRBJ2-7; the match to TRBD2 covers 10 bases. V was pared by 9 bases and J by 1 base, with 12 bases of the junction left unmatched. Germline CDR1 reads MDHEN; CDR2 reads SYDVKM. This CDR3 contains 16 residues. DNA of the CDR3: TGTGCCAGACTCACAGGACTAGCGGATTGTTCCTACGAGCAGTACTTC. Amino acids: CARLTGLADCSYEQYF.